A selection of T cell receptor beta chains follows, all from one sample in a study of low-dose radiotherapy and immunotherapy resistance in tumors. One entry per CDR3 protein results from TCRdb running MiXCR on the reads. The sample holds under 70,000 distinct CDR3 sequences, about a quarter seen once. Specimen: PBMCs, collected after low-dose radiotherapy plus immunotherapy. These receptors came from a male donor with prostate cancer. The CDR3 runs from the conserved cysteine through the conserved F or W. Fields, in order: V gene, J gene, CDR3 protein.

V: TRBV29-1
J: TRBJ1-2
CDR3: CSDLGGHGYTF

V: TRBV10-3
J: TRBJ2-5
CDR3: CAISESRETQYF

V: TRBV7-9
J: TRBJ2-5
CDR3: CASSLVGTLYQETQYF

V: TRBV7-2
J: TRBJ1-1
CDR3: CASSSRQGINTEAFF

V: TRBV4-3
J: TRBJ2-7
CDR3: CASSQDGPSGSPYEQYF

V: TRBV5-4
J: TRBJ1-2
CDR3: CASSLVSAGSSQRYTF

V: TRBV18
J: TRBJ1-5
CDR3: CATSSGFNQPQHF

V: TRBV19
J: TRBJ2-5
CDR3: CASSVGGGGPMVDRETQYF

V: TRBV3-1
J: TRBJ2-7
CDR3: CASSPRGQGISYEQYF

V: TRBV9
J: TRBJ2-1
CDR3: CASSVPGRNEQFF

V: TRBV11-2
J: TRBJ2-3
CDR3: CASSSRTGGPSGYTDTQYF

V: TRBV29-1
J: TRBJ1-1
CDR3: CSARRGHLNTEAFF

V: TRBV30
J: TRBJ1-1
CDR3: CASSRRGQRNTEAFF

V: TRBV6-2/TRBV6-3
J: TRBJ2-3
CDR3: CASKLPGAGGSTDTQYF

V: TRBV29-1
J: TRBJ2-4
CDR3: CSVEDPNGNIQYF

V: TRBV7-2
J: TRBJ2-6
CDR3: CASSPSGGRSGANVLTF

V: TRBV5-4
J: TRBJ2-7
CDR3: CASTFPGQPYEQYF

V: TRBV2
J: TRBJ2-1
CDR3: CASIRLAGGNEQFF

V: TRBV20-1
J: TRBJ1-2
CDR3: CSASWGQRNYGYTF

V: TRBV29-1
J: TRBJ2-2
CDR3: CSGEIRDRGETGELFF

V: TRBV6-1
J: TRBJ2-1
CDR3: CASSQIAGGYNEQFF

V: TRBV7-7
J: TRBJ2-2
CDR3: CASSNHPRAGELFF

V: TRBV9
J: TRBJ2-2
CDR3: CASSVQREHGELFF

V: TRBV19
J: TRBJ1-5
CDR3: CASSTTADQPQHF

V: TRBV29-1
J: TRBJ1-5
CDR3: CSAAGTGNQPQHF

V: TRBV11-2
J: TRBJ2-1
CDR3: CASSPGVGTKLYNEQFF

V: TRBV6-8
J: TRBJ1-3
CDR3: CASSYSSATGNTIYF

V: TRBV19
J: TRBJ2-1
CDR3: CASGTGIQFF

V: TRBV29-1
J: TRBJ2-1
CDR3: CSVGIAGSYNEQFF

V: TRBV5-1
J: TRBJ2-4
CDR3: CASSPGQGREAKNIQYF

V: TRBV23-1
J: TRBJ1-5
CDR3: CASSQDRYSNQPQHF

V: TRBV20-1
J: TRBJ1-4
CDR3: CSARDAGQGSEKLFF

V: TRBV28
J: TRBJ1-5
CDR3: CATSDQRQGFDQPQHF

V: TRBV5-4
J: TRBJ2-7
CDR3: CASSPAGRAYEQYF

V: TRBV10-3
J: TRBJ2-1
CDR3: CAIRAGRYNEQFF

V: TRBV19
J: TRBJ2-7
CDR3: CASSIDPLRGSYEQYF

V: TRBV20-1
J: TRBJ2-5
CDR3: CSARDTAQGTQYF

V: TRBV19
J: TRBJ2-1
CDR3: CASSIDSSGRASYNEQFF

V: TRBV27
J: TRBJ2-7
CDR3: CASSLSSGSSYEQYF

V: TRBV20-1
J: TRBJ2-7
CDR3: CSASLKTGTYEQYF

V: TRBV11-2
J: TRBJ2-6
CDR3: CASSLEAGSGANVLTF

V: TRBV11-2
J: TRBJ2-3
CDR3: CASSIYNSGVQPDTQYF

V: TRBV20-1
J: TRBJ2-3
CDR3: CSARGGGVQGPTDTQYF

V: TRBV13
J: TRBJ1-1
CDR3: CASSPSLDRNPEAFF

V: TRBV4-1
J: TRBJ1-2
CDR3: CASSQDAGGTVISYGYTF

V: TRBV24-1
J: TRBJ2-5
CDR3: CATSDFTGVRSRETQYF

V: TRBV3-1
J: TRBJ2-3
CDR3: CASSQRGGWDTQYF

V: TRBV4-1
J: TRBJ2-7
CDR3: CASSQESPDRSYYEQYF

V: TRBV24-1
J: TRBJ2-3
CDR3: CATSTGGDTQYF

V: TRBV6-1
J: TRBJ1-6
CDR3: CASSELRGVSNSPLHF

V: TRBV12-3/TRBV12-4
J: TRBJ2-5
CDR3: CASSSLSGRETQYF

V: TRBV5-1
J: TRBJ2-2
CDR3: CASSNTGQGGTGELFF

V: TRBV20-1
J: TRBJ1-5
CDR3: CSATPADSHQPQHF

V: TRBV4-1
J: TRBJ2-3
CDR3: CASSPSPGTDTQYF

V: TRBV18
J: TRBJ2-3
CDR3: CASSQTTGTDTQYF

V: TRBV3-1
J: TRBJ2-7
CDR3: CASSQDPRSVYEQYF

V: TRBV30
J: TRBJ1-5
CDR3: CAWSGKRTGQPQHF

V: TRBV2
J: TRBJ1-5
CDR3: CASSEVGLAHNQPQHF

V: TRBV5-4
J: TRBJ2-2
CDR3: CASSLGPGQGSGELFFF

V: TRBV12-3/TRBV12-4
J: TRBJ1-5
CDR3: CASSHDRGYNQPQHF